These 17 T cell receptor beta chains were sequenced from one sample in a study of cytomegalovirus exposure and HLA in healthy donors. It was with 60 Vbeta and 13 Jbeta primers that the PCR ran. Sequenced by immunoSEQ multiplex PCR; TCRdb stores in-frame clones only, minus some. The table for this sample gives around 140,000 clones. Sequencing was performed on PBMCs. The receptors were sampled from a male donor in good health and CMV-seronegative.

The rearrangement joins TRBV29-1 to TRBJ2-2; possible D gene TRBD2, 5 bases. Trimming removed 6 bases at V and 8 bases at J, with 16 bases between. Per germline, CDR1 SQVTM and CDR2 ANQGSEA. The CDR3 is 13 amino acids. CDR3 in DNA: TGCAGCGTCACCAGCCGAAGGAGGGGGGAGCTGTTTTTT. This sequence encodes CSVTSRRRGELFF.

The chain carries TRBV11-2 and TRBJ2-7; a possible D gene is TRBD1 (6 bases). Per the germline V gene, CDR1 is SGHAT and CDR2 is FQNNGV. This CDR3 spans 15 amino acids. The V end was cut by 0 bases, the J end by 5 bases, with 14 bases between. The chain's CDR3 is CASSLDWQGWHEQYF. The CDR3 coding sequence is TGTGCCAGCAGCTTAGATTGGCAGGGGTGGCACGAGCAGTACTTC.

This chain joins TRBV6-1 and TRBJ1-5; D is unclear. The V gene's germline CDR1 is MNHNS and CDR2 SASEGT. V was cut by 2 bases and J by 7 bases, with 12 bases left in between. This CDR3 is built from 14 residues. The CDR3 reads CASSERRGGQPQHF. As DNA, the CDR3 is TGTGCCAGCAGTGAACGGCGGGGAGGGCAGCCCCAGCATTTT.

The chain combines TRBV5-4 with TRBJ2-5, with 11 bases identical to TRBD2. Germline CDR1 is SGHNT and CDR2 is YYREEE (reference sequence). V was pared by 4 bases and J by 5 bases, with 10 bases of the junction left unmatched. The CDR3 runs 16 residues. This chain's CDR3 is CASSPSSSGRSETQYF. The CDR3, as DNA: TGTGCCAGCAGCCCTAGCTCTAGCGGGAGGTCGGAGACCCAGTACTTC. The complete variable domain, with remaining parts taken from reference TRBV5-4 and TRBJ2-5, reads ETGVTQSPTHLIKTRGQQVTLRCSSQSGHNTVSWYQQALGQGPQFIFQYYREEENGRGNFPPRFSGLQFPNYSSELNVNALELDDSALYLCASSPSSSGRSETQYFGPGTRLLVL.

V is TRBV29-1 and J is TRBJ1-1; D gene uncertain. The germline gives CDR1 SQVTM, CDR2 ANQGSEA. V lost 2 bases, J lost 0 bases, and 10 bases lay in between. The CDR3 is made up of 14 amino acids. CDR3 nucleotide sequence: TGCAGCGTTGAAACATGGGCTATGAACACTGAAGCTTTCTTT. Amino acids: CSVETWAMNTEAFF.

The chain links TRBV7-3 to TRBJ2-5; tentatively, D is TRBD1 (6 bases). V was cut by 2 bases and J by 5 bases, with 15 bases left in between. The CDR3 length is 15 residues. Germline loops: CDR1 SGHTA, CDR2 FQGTGA. CDR3 in DNA: TGTGCCAGCAGCTTACTGACAGGAAAAGGGGAGACCCAGTACTTC. It encodes CASSLLTGKGETQYF.

The rearrangement joins TRBV5-1 to TRBJ2-7; possibly TRBD1 for D (6 bases). The germline V gene encodes CDR1 SGHRS and CDR2 YFSETQ. V lost 1 base to trimming and J lost 2 bases, with 16 bases between them. The CDR3 length is 16 residues. The CDR3 loop is CASSLRTQGGPYEQYF. The DNA for the CDR3 is TGCGCCAGCAGCTTGAGGACACAGGGCGGCCCCTACGAGCAGTACTTC.

The chain has TRBV7-9 and TRBJ2-7; TRBD2 matches at 9 bases. The CDR3 has 17 residues. The trim removed 4 bases at V and 6 bases at J, leaving 16 bases unmatched. The germline V gene has CDR1 SEHNR and CDR2 FQNEAQ (reference sequence). The CDR3 DNA follows: TGTGCCAGCAGCTCGCCCGGGGGGAGCGGGAGGCTCCGCGAGCAGTACTTC. Translation gives CASSSPGGSGRLREQYF.

The chain uses TRBV5-1 and TRBJ1-2; 9 positions agree with TRBD1. Trimming at V came to 2 bases and at J to 6 bases, leaving 8 bases not matched to a gene. The V gene's germline CDR1 is SGHRS and CDR2 YFSETQ. CDR3 length: 15 amino acids. The CDR3 region has the DNA TGCGCCAGCAGCTTCCACGGACAGGGGACCGATGGCTACACCTTC. This sequence encodes CASSFHGQGTDGYTF.

The chain uses TRBV29-1 and TRBJ1-1, with TRBD1 matching 9 bases. Germline loops: CDR1 SQVTM, CDR2 ANQGSEA. The CDR3 runs 14 residues. V shed 4 bases, J shed 5 bases, and the junction held 8 bases outside the gene matches. CDR3 in amino acids: CSVVTQGAPTEAFF. DNA for the CDR3: TGCAGCGTTGTTACACAGGGGGCTCCAACTGAAGCTTTCTTT.

The V gene is TRBV27, the J gene TRBJ2-7; 7 bases match TRBD2. The CDR3 consists of 16 residues. CDR1 and CDR2 from the germline V gene are MNHEY and SMNVEV (reference sequence). With 2 bases clipped from V and 9 bases from J, the junction kept 16 bases outside the gene matches. DNA of the CDR3: TGTGCCAGCAGTTTAAATGGGGGGGAGGAGCCTATGGGGCAGTACTTC. Translating it yields CASSLNGGEEPMGQYF.

The gene calls are TRBV5-4 and TRBJ1-2; 8 nucleotides agree with TRBD1. The junction had 8 bases not matched to a gene; V was cut back by 3 bases and J by 7 bases. The CDR3 length is 14 residues. From germline, CDR1 is SGHNT and CDR2 YYREEE (reference sequence). The CDR3 nucleotides are TGTGCCAGCAGCTCCGGACAGGGAGGGACTGGCTACACCTTC. This gives the protein CASSSGQGGTGYTF.

The chain has TRBV30 and TRBJ2-7; 10 bases line up with TRBD2. The CDR3 spans 14 residues. J gave up 4 bases and V 5 bases, and 8 bases lay outside the gene matches. Germline CDR1 is GTSNPN and CDR2 is SVGIG (reference sequence). The CDR3 bases are TGTGCCTGGGATCTAGCGGGAGTGTGGTACGAGCAGTACTTC. Translation gives CAWDLAGVWYEQYF.

V usage is TRBV5-1 and J usage is TRBJ1-1; D gene unclear. Germline V gives CDR1 SGHRS, CDR2 YFSETQ. The CDR3 runs to 14 residues. V was cut by 0 bases and J by 0 bases, with 6 bases left in between. The CDR3 nucleotides are TGCGCCAGCAGCTTGGGGCCCATGAACACTGAAGCTTTCTTT. Translation gives CASSLGPMNTEAFF.

The chain links TRBV6-5 to TRBJ2-7, with TRBD1 identical over 10 bases. CDR1 MNHEY and CDR2 SVGAGI come from the germline V gene. Trimming removed 5 bases from V and 2 bases from J; junction bases left unmatched: 6. The CDR3 runs to 15 residues. CDR3: CASSAPGQGTYEQYF. CDR3 sequence (DNA): TGTGCCAGCAGTGCTCCGGGACAGGGGACCTACGAGCAGTACTTC.

The chain links TRBV11-2 to TRBJ1-5, with D perhaps matching TRBD1 (6 bases). The CDR3 has 15 amino acids. Germline V gene sequence: CDR1 SGHAT, CDR2 FQNNGV. Between the trimmed V and J ends, which lost 1 base and 7 bases, there was a span of 14 bases. CDR3 DNA sequence: TGTGCCAGCAGCTTAGGTGGGGGGGCGGGACAGCCCCAGCATTTT. It is translated as CASSLGGGAGQPQHF.

The gene calls are TRBV6-5 and TRBJ2-7, with 11 bases identical to TRBD1. This CDR3 has 14 amino acids. The ends lost 2 bases at V and 4 bases at J; junction bases unmatched: 1. The germline gives CDR1 MNHEY, CDR2 SVGAGI. The CDR3 DNA reads as TGTGCCAGCAGTTACGGACAGGGGGCTTACGAGCAGTACTTC. Protein sequence: CASSYGQGAYEQYF.